This TCR beta chain was profiled in a study of spatial heterogeneity in lung cancer. CDR1 is DFQATT, CDR2 SNEGSKA, per germline (reference sequence). This CDR3 contains 13 residues. Trimming pared 3 bases from V and 7 bases from J, leaving 15 bases between. One entry per CDR3 protein results from TCRdb running MiXCR on the 5' RACE reads. This table holds around 89,000 distinct CDR3 sequences, approximately 12% found once. Documented time point: sample taken at primary tumor resection. From tumor, nontumor lung or frozen PBMC, whole RNA was taken unsorted for sequencing. The approximately 69 donors had untreated early-stage non-small cell lung cancer.

The rearrangement links TRBV20-1 to TRBJ2-5; the D gene is possibly TRBD1 (5 bases). The TCR was taken from a male donor with early-stage non-small cell lung cancer. This sample comprised PBMCs, obtained at surgery. CDR3 nucleotides: TGCAGTGCTAGTATAGGGGTACCAGGGACCCAGTACTTC. It encodes CSASIGVPGTQYF.